The rows below give T cell receptor beta chains drawn from one sample of a study of CD8 T cells in Susac syndrome. From the immunoSEQ multiplex PCR reads, TCRdb called clonotypes with MiXCR, one entry per CDR3 protein. Among approximately 49,000 distinct CDR3 sequences listed, 95% were seen once. The specimen sequenced was CD8+ T cells from PBMCs. These TCRs come from a human donor with Susac syndrome. Each CDR3 is given with its conserved first and last residue. The D gene is left open where the match is weak. Only some rows state a clone size, as once, few, many or a class for expanded clones.

. TRBJ2-1 . TRBV15 CATEGVNEQFF TGTGCCACCGAGGGCGTGAATGAGCAGTTCTTC
. TRBJ1-5 TRBD1 TRBV28 CASSPSTGVSGQPQHF TGTGCCAGCAGTCCCTCGACAGGGGTTAGTGGACAGCCCCAGCATTTT
. TRBJ2-1 TRBD2 TRBV6-2/TRBV6-3 CASSYSVRERGGYYNEQFF TGTGCCAGCAGTTACTCAGTCCGGGAGCGGGGGGGTTATTACAATGAGCAGTTCTTC
. TRBJ2-2 . TRBV27 CASSPGGNTGELFF TGTGCCAGCAGTCCGGGTGGTAACACCGGGGAGCTGTTTTTT
. TRBJ1-2 . TRBV14 CASSYGGGSLYGYTF TGTGCCAGCAGCTATGGAGGGGGATCCCTATATGGCTACACCTTC
. TRBJ1-1 . TRBV4-2 CASSDWGTEAFF TGTGCCAGCAGCGACTGGGGCACTGAAGCTTTCTTT
once TRBJ2-7 TRBD2 TRBV15 CATSRETAGGYEQYF TGTGCCACCAGCAGAGAAACAGCGGGGGGTTACGAGCAGTACTTC
. TRBJ2-7 . TRBV20-1 CSATSMAFAYEQYF TGCAGTGCTACTAGCATGGCCTTCGCCTACGAGCAGTACTTC
. TRBJ2-3 . TRBV3-1 CASSHPSGTDTQYF TGTGCCAGCAGCCATCCCAGCGGCACAGATACGCAGTATTTT
. TRBJ2-5 . TRBV20-1 CSARDLGILQETQYF TGCAGTGCTAGAGATCTGGGGATTCTGCAAGAGACCCAGTACTTC
. TRBJ2-7 TRBD2 TRBV7-8 CASSPRTSGSYEQYF TGTGCCAGCAGCCCACGGACTAGCGGCTCCTACGAGCAGTACTTC
. TRBJ2-5 TRBD1 TRBV27 CASSELGQGQYF TGTGCCAGCAGTGAGCTGGGACAGGGTCAGTACTTC
. TRBJ2-1 . TRBV30 CAGISLTENEQFF TGTGCCGGGATATCCTTGACAGAGAATGAGCAGTTCTTC
. TRBJ1-3 . TRBV20-1 CSARDLVRANTIYF TGCAGTGCTAGAGATCTCGTCAGGGCCAACACCATATATTTT
. TRBJ1-2 . TRBV5-6 CASSLEQGFYGYTF TGTGCCAGCAGCTTGGAACAGGGATTCTATGGCTACACCTTC
. TRBJ1-5 . TRBV12-3/TRBV12-4 CASRYEGNQPQHF TGTGCCAGCAGATATGAGGGGAATCAGCCCCAGCATTTT
. TRBJ1-2 . TRBV20-1 CSALVVNYGYTF TGCAGTGCCCTAGTGGTGAACTATGGCTACACCTTC
. TRBJ1-2 TRBD1 TRBV16 CASSPNLGQGARGYTF TGTGCCAGCAGCCCTAACCTTGGACAGGGGGCGCGTGGCTACACCTTC
. TRBJ1-5 . TRBV6-2/TRBV6-3 CASSYLDNNQPQHF TGTGCCAGCAGTTACTTGGACAACAATCAGCCCCAGCATTTT
. TRBJ1-6 . TRBV15 CATSASGNSPLHF TGTGCCACCAGTGCTTCAGGGAATTCACCCCTCCACTTT
. TRBJ1-3 TRBD1 TRBV2 CASRTRQGSDF TGTGCCAGCAGAACGAGACAGGGATCGGATTTT
. TRBJ2-5 . TRBV9 CASSVGIGQETQYF TGTGCCAGCAGCGTAGGTATAGGCCAAGAGACCCAGTACTTC
. TRBJ1-1 . TRBV7-3 CASSLSRLMNTEAFF TGTGCCAGCAGCTTAAGTAGGCTGATGAACACTGAAGCTTTCTTT
. TRBJ2-1 . TRBV4-1 CASSPRGMYNEQFF TGCGCCAGCAGCCCCCGAGGGATGTACAATGAGCAGTTCTTC
. TRBJ2-7 . TRBV30 CAWTADSSYEQYF TGTGCCTGGACGGCGGACAGCTCCTACGAGCAGTACTTC
. TRBJ2-1 . TRBV12-3/TRBV12-4 CASKHRNEQFF TGTGCCAGCAAACATCGCAATGAGCAGTTCTTC
. TRBJ1-2 . TRBV20-1 CSARAGGEYGYTF TGCAGTGCTCGAGCCGGTGGGGAATATGGCTACACCTTC
once TRBJ1-5 . TRBV19 CASSTRVSSNQPQHF TGTGCCAGTAGTACCAGGGTTAGTAGCAATCAGCCCCAGCATTTT
. TRBJ2-3 . TRBV30 CAYRTDTQYF TGTGCCTACCGCACAGATACGCAGTATTTT
. TRBJ2-7 . TRBV9 CASSVGDPYEQYF TGTGCCAGCAGCGTAGGAGACCCCTACGAGCAGTACTTC
. TRBJ2-5 TRBD1 TRBV11-2 CASGRGTGGLAETQYF TGTGCCAGCGGCCGTGGGACAGGGGGCCTGGCGGAGACCCAGTACTTC
. TRBJ2-6 . TRBV12-3/TRBV12-4 CASSLALGSGANVLTF TGTGCCAGCAGTTTGGCCCTAGGCTCTGGGGCCAACGTCCTGACTTTC
. TRBJ2-7 TRBD2 TRBV5-4 CASSPGLAGNYEQYF TGTGCCAGCAGCCCGGGACTAGCGGGGAACTACGAGCAGTACTTC
. TRBJ2-3 TRBD1 TRBV9 CASSVASLTGGKDTQYF TGTGCCAGCAGCGTAGCATCCCTGACAGGGGGCAAAGATACGCAGTATTTT
. TRBJ2-2 TRBD2 TRBV6-1 CASSSTSGGRNTGELFF TGTGCCAGCAGCTCCACTAGCGGGGGGCGGAACACCGGGGAGCTGTTTTTT
. TRBJ2-4 . TRBV25-1 CASSEFRRRGKNIQYF TGTGCCAGCAGTGAATTTCGAAGGAGGGGGAAAAACATTCAGTACTTC
. TRBJ1-1 . TRBV19 CASSNRLNTEAFF TGTGCCAGTAGTAACAGACTGAACACTGAAGCTTTCTTT
. TRBJ2-7 . TRBV20-1 CSASGGWTYEQYF TGCAGCGCTAGTGGGGGATGGACCTACGAGCAGTACTTC
. TRBJ1-1 . TRBV19 CASSIGRSPEAFF TGTGCCAGTAGTATCGGGAGGAGCCCTGAAGCTTTCTTT
. TRBJ2-3 TRBD2 TRBV6-6 CASSQLAGGTDTQYF TGTGCCAGCAGTCAACTAGCGGGAGGCACAGATACGCAGTATTTT
. TRBJ2-2 . TRBV4-1 CASSHTNTGELFF TGCGCCAGCAGCCACACGAACACCGGGGAGCTGTTTTTT
. TRBJ2-5 TRBD1 TRBV4-3 CASSPWTGNQETQYF TGCGCCAGCAGCCCTTGGACAGGCAACCAAGAGACCCAGTACTTC
once TRBJ2-2 . TRBV30 CAWRPTGELFF TGTGCCTGGCGACCTACCGGGGAGCTGTTTTTT
. TRBJ2-7 . TRBV12-3/TRBV12-4 CASSLSPGEQYF TGTGCCAGCAGTTTATCCCCCGGCGAGCAGTACTTC